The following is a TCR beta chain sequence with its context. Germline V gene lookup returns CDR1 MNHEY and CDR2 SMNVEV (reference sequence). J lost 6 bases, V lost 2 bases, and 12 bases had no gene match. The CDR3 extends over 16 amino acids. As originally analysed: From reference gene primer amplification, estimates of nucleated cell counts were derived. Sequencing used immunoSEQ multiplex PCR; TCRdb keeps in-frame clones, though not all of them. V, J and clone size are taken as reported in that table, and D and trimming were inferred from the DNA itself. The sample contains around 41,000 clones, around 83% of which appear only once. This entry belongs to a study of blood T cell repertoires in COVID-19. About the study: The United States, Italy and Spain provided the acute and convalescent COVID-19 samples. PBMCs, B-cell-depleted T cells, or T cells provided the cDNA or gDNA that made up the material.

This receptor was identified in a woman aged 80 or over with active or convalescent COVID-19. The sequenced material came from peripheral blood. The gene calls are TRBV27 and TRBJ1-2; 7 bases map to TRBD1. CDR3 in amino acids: CASSLEGLGGQHGYTF. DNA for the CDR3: TGTGCCAGCAGTTTAGAGGGATTAGGGGGCCAGCATGGCTACACCTTC.